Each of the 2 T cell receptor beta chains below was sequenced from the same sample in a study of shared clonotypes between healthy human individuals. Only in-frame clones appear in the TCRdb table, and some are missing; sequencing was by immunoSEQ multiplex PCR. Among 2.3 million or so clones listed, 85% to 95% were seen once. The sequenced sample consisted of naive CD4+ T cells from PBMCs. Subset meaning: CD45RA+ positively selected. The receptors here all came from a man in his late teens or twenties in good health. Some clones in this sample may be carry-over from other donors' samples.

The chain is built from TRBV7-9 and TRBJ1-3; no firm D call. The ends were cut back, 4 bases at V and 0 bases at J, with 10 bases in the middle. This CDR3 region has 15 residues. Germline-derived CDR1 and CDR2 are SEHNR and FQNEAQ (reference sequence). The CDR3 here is CASSSSRGSGNTIYF. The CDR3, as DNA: TGTGCCAGCAGCTCCTCCCGGGGCTCTGGAAACACCATATATTTT.

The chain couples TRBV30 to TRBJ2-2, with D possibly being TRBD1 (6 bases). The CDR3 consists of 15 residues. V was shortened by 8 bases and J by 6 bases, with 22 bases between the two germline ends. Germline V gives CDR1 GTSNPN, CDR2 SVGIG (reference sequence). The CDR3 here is CAATPTGRGAGELFF. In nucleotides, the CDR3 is TGTGCCGCAACCCCAACGGGCAGGGGCGCCGGGGAGCTGTTTTTT.